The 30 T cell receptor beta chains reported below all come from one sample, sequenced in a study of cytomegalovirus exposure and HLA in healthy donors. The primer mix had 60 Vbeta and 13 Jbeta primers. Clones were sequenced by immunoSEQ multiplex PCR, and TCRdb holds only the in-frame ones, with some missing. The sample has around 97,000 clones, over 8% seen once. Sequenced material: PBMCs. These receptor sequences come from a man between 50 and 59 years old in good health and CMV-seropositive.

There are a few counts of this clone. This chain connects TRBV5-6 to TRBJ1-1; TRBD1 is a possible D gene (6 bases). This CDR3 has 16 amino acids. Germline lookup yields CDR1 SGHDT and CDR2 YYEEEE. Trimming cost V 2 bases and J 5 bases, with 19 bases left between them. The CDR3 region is CASSLNTWQGSTEAFF. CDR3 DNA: TGTGCCAGCAGCTTAAATACGTGGCAGGGGAGTACTGAAGCTTTCTTT.

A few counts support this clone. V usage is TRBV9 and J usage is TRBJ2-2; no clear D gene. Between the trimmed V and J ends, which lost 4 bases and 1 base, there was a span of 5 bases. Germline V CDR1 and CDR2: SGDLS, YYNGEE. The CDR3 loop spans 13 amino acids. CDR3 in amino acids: CASSRQNTGELFF. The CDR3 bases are TGTGCCAGCAGCCGACAGAACACCGGGGAGCTGTTTTTT. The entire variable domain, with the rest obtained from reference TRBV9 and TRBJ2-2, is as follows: DSGVTQTPKHLITATGQRVTLRCSPRSGDLSVYWYQQSLDQGLQFLIQYYNGEERAKGNILERFSAQQFPDLHSELNLSSLELGDSALYFCASSRQNTGELFFGEGSRLTVL.

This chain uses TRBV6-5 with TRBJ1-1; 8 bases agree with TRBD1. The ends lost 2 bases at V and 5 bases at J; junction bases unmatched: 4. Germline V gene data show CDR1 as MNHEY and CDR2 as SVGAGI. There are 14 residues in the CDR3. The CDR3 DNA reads TGTGCCAGCAGTTACGAGAACAGGGGGACTGAAGCTTTCTTT. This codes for CASSYENRGTEAFF.

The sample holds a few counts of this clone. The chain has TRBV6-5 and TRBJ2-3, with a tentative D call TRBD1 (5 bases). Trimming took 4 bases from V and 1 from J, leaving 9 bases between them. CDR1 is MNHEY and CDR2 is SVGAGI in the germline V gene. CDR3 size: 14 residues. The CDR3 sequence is CASSWGAGTDTQYF. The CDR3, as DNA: TGTGCCAGCAGTTGGGGCGCAGGCACAGATACGCAGTATTTT.

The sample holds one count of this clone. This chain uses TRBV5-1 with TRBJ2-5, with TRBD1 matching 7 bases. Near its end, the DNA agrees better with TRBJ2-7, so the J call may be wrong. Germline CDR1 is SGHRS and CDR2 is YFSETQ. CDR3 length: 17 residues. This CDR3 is CASSFAGTALFPYEQYF. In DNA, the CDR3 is TGCGCCAGCAGCTTCGCTGGGACAGCACTCTTCCCCTACGAGCAGTACTTC.

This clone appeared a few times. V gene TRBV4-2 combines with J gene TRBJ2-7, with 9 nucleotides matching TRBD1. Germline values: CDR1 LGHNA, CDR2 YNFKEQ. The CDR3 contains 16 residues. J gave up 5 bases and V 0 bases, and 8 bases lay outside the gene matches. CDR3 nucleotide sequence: TGTGCCAGCAGCCAAGATGAGGGGACAGGGATGGACGAGCAGTACTTC. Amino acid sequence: CASSQDEGTGMDEQYF.

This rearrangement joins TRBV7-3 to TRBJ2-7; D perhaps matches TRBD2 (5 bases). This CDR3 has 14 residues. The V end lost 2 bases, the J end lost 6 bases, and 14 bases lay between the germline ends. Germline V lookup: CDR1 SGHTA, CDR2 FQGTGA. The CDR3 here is CASSLVGASTEQYF. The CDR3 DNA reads TGTGCCAGCAGCTTAGTGGGAGCGAGCACCGAGCAGTACTTC.

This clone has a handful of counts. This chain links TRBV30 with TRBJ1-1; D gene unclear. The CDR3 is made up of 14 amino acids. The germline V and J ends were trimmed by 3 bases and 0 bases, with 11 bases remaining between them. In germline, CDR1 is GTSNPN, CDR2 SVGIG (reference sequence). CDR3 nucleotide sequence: TGTGCCTGGAGCGTGACATACATGAACACTGAAGCTTTCTTT. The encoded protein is CAWSVTYMNTEAFF.

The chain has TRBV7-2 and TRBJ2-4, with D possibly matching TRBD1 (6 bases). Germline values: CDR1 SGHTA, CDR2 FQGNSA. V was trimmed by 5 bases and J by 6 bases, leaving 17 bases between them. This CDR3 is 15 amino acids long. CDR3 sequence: CASSPQGRPGNIQYF. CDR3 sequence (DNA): TGTGCCAGCAGCCCCCAGGGGCGGCCCGGAAACATTCAGTACTTC.

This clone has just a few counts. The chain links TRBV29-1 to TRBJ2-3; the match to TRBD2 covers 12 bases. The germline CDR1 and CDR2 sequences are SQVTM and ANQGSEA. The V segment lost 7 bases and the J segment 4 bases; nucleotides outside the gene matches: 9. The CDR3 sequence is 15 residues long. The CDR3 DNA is TGCAGCGCTCGTACGACTAGCGGGAGCCCAGATACGCAGTATTTT. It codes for CSARTTSGSPDTQYF.

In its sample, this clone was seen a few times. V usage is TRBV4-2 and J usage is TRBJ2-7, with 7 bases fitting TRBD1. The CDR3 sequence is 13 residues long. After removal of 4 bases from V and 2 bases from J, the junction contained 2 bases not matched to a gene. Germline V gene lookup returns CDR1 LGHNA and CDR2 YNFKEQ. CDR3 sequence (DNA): TGTGCCAGCAGCCTGGGGACAGCCTACGAGCAGTACTTC. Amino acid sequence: CASSLGTAYEQYF.

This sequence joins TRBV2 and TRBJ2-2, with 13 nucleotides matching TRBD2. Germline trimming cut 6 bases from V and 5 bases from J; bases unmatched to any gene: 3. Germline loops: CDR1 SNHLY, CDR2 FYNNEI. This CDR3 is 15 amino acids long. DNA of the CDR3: TGTGCCAGCAGGGTGACTAGCGGGAGGACCGGGGAGCTGTTTTTT. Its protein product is CASRVTSGRTGELFF.

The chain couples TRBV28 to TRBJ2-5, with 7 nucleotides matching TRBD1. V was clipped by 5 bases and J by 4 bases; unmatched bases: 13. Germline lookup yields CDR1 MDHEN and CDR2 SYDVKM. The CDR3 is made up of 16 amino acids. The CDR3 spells CASSTTGKGAGETQYF. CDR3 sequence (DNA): TGTGCCAGCAGTACGACAGGGAAGGGCGCAGGAGAGACCCAGTACTTC.

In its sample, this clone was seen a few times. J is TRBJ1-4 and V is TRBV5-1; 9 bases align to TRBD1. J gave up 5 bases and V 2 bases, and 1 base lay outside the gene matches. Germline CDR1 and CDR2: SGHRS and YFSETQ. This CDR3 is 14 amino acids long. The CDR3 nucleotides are TGCGCCAGCAGCTTCGGGACAGGGAATGAAAAACTGTTTTTT. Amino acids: CASSFGTGNEKLFF.

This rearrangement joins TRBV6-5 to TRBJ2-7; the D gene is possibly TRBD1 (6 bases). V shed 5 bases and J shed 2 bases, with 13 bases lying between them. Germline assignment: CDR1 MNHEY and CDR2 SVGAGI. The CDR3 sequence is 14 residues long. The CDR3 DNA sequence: TGTGCCAGCAGTCTTCCGGACAGAACCTACGAGCAGTACTTC. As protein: CASSLPDRTYEQYF.

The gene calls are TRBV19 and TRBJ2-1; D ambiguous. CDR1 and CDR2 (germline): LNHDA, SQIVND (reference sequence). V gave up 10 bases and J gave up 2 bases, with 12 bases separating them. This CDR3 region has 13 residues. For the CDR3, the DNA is TGTGCCACTGGGCCCTTGACCTACAATGAGCAGTTCTTC. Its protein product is CATGPLTYNEQFF.

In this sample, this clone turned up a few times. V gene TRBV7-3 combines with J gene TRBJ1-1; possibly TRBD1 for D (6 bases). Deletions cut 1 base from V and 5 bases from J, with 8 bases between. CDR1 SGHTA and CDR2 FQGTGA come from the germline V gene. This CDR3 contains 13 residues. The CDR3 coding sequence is TGTGCCAGCAGCTTAAAGAGGGGGACTGAAGCTTTCTTT. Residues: CASSLKRGTEAFF.

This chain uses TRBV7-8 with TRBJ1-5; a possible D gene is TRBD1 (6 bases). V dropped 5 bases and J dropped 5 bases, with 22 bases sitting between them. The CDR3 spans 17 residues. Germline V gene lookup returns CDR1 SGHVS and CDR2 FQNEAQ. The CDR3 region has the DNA TGTGCCAGCAGCCCGCAGACTACAGGGATCCGGTATCAGCCCCAGCATTTT. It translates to CASSPQTTGIRYQPQHF.

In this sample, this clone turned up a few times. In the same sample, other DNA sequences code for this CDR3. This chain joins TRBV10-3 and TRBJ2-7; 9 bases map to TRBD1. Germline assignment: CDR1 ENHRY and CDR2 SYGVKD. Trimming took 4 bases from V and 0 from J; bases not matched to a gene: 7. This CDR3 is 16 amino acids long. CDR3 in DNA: TGTGCCATCAGTGCGCCAGGACAGGGGCACTCCTACGAGCAGTACTTC. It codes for CAISAPGQGHSYEQYF.

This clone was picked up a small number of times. This chain's CDR3 is CASSLGQGGEKLFF. As DNA, the CDR3 is TGCGCCAGCAGCCTAGGACAGGGCGGAGAAAAACTGTTTTTT. The chain links TRBV5-1 to TRBJ1-4; TRBD1 matches 8 bases. V shed 4 bases and J 8 bases; nucleotides not matched to a gene: 7. The germline V gene has CDR1 SGHRS and CDR2 YFSETQ. The CDR3 spans 14 residues. Combining the CDR3 with reference TRBV5-1 and TRBJ1-4 gives the whole variable domain KAGVTQTPRYLIKTRGQQVTLSCSPISGHRSVSWYQQTPGQGLQFLFEYFSETQRNKGNFPGRFSGRQFSNSRSEMNVSTLELGDSALYLCASSLGQGGEKLFFGSGTQLSVL.

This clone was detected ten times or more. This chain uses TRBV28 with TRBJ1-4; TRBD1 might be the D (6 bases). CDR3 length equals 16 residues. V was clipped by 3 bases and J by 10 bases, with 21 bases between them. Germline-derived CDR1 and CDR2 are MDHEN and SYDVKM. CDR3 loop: CASSFNRRGGPGKLFF. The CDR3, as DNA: TGTGCCAGCAGTTTTAATCGCAGGGGTGGACCGGGAAAACTGTTTTTT.

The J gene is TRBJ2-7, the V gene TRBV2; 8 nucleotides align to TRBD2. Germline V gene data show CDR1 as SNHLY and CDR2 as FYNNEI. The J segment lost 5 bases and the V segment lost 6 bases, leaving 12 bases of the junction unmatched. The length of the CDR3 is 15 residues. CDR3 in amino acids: CASSGRARAENEQYF. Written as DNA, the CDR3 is TGTGCCAGCAGCGGGAGGGCGAGGGCGGAAAACGAGCAGTACTTC.

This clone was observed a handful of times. The CDR3 sequence is CASSPGGANTEAFF. DNA for the CDR3: TGTGCCAGCAGCCCGGGGGGGGCGAACACTGAAGCTTTCTTT. J is TRBJ1-1 and V is TRBV27, with a tentative D call TRBD1 (6 bases). In germline, CDR1 is MNHEY, CDR2 SMNVEV (reference sequence). The V gene lost 6 bases and the J gene lost 1 base, with 12 bases spanning the gap. The CDR3 is 14 amino acids.

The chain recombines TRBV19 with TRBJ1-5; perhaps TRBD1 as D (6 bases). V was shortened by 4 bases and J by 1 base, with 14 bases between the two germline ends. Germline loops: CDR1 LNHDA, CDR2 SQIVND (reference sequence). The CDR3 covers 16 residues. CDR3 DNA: TGTGCCAGTAGTACCCTTACAGGGCAGAGCAATCAGCCCCAGCATTTT. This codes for CASSTLTGQSNQPQHF.

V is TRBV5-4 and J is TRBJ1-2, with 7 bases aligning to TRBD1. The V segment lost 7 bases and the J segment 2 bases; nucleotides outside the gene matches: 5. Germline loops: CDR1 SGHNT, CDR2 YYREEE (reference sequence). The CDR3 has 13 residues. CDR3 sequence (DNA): TGTGCCAGCGGCCAGGGACAGAACTATGGCTACACCTTC. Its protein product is CASGQGQNYGYTF.

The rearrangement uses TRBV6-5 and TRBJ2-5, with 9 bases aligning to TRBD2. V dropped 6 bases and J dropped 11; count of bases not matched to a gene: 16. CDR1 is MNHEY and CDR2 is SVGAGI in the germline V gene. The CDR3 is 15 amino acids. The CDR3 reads CASSLLAGDLGEQYF. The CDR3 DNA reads TGTGCCAGCAGCCTATTAGCGGGAGATCTTGGGGAGCAGTACTTC.

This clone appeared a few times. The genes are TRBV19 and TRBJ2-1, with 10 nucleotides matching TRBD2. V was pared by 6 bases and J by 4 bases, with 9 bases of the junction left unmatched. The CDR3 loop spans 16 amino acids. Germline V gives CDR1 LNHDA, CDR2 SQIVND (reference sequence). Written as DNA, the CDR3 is TGTGCCAGTAGCCGCCCTCGGACTAGCGGTTACAATGAGCAGTTCTTC. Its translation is CASSRPRTSGYNEQFF.

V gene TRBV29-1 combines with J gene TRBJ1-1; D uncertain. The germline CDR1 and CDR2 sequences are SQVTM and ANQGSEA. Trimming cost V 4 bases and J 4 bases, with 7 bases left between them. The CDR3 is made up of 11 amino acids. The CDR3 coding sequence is TGCAGCGTTGTGATGGCCACTGAAGCTTTCTTT. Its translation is CSVVMATEAFF. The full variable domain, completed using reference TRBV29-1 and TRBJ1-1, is SAVISQKPSRDICQRGTSLTIQCQVDSQVTMMFWYRQQPGQSLTLIATANQGSEATYESGFVIDKFPISRPNLTFSTLTVSNMSPEDSSIYLCSVVMATEAFFGQGTRLTVV.

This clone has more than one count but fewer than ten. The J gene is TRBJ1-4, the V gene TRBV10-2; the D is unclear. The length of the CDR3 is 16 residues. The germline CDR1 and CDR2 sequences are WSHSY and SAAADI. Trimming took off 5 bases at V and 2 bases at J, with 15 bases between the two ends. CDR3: CASSRDRVTTNEKLFF. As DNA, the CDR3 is TGCGCCAGCAGTCGGGATAGGGTTACTACTAATGAAAAACTGTTTTTT.

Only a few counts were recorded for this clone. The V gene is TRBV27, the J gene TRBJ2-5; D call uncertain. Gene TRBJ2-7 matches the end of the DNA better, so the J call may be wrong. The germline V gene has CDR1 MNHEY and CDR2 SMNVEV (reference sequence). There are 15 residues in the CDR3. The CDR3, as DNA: TGTGCCAGCAGTTTTTTGCCGGTAAGCTCCTACGAGCAGTACTTC. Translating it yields CASSFLPVSSYEQYF.